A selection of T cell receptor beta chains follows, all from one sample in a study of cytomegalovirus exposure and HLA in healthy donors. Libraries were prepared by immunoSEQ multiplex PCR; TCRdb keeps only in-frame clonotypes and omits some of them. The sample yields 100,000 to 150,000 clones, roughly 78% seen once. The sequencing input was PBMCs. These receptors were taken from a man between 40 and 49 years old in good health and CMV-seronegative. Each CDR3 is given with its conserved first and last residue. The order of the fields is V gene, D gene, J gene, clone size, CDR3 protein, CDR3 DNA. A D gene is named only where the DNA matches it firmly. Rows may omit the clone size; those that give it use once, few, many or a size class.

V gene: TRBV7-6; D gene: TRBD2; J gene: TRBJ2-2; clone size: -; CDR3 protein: CASSLSPSGSLGELFF; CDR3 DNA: TGTGCCAGCAGCTTATCTCCTAGCGGGAGTTTAGGGGAGCTGTTTTTT
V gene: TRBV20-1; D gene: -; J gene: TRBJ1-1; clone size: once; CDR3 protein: CSARSATEAFF; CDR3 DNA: TGCAGTGCTAGAAGCGCGACTGAAGCTTTCTTT
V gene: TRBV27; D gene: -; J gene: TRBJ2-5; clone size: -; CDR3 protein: CASSLSVVGTQYF; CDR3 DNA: TGTGCCAGCAGTTTATCAGTGGTCGGGACCCAGTACTTC
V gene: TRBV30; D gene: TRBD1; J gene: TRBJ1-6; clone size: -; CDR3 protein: CAWAGTENSPLHF; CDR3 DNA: TGTGCCTGGGCCGGGACAGAGAATTCACCCCTCCACTTT
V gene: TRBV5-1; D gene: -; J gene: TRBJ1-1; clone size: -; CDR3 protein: CASTRFPSPGTEAFF; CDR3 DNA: TGCGCCAGCACCCGGTTCCCGAGCCCAGGGACTGAAGCTTTCTTT
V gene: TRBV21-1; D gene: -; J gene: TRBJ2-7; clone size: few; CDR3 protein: CASSKGGLMKYSYEQYF; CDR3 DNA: TGTGCCAGCAGCAAAGGGGGACTAATGAAGTACTCCTACGAGCAGTACTTC
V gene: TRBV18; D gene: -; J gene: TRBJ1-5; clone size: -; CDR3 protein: CASSPGGDSNQPQHF; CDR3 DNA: TGTGCCAGCTCACCGGGGGGGGATAGCAATCAGCCCCAGCATTTT
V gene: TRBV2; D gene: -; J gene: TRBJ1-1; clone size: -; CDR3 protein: CASSLPPGNTEAFF; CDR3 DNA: TGTGCCAGCAGCCTACCCCCAGGGAACACTGAAGCTTTCTTT
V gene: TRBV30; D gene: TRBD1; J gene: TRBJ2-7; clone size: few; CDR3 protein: CAWSVRTGSEQYF; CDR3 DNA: TGTGCCTGGAGTGTACGGACAGGGTCGGAGCAGTACTTC
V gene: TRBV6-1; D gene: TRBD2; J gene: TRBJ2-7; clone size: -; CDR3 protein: CASEGLANSYEQYF; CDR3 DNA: TGTGCCAGCGAGGGACTAGCAAACTCCTACGAGCAGTACTTC
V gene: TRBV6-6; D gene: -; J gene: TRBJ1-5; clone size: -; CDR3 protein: CASSYDRSGNQPQHF; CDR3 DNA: TGTGCCAGCAGTTACGACAGGTCCGGCAATCAGCCCCAGCATTTT
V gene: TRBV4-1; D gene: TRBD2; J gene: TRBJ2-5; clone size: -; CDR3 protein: CASSQGTSGGTLTETQYF; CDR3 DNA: TGCGCCAGCAGCCAAGGGACTAGCGGGGGAACTCTCACAGAGACCCAGTACTTC
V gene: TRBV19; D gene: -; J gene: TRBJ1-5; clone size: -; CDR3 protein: CASSIQVGYSNQPQHF; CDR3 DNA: TGTGCCAGTAGTATCCAGGTGGGTTATAGCAATCAGCCCCAGCATTTT
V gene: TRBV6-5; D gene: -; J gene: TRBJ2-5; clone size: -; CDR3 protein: CASSLYSDSWKTQYF; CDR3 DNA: TGTGCCAGCAGTCTCTACTCTGACAGCTGGAAGACCCAGTACTTC
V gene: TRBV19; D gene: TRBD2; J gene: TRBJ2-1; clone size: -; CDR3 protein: CASSSGGLGDNEQFF; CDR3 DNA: TGTGCCAGTTCTAGCGGGGGACTGGGGGACAATGAGCAGTTCTTC
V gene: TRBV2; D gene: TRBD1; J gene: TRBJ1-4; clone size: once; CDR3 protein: CASSGQGQANEKLFF; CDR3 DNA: TGTGCCAGCAGCGGACAGGGACAGGCGAATGAAAAACTGTTTTTT
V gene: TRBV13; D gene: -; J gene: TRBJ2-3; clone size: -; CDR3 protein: CASSRQRTDTQYF; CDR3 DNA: TGTGCCAGCAGCCGACAGCGCACAGATACGCAGTATTTT
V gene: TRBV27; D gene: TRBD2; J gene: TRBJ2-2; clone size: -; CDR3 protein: CASSVGLAGGLNTGELFF; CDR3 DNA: TGTGCCAGCAGCGTCGGACTAGCGGGAGGGTTGAACACCGGGGAGCTGTTTTTT
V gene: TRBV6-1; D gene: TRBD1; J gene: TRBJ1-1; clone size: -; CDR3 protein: CASEGQGAEGTEAFF; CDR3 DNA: TGTGCCAGCGAGGGACAGGGGGCGGAGGGCACTGAAGCTTTCTTT
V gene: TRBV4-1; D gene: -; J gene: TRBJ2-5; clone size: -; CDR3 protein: CASSQPSLYGRGTQYF; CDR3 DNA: TGCGCCAGCAGCCAACCATCCCTCTACGGAAGGGGGACCCAGTACTTC
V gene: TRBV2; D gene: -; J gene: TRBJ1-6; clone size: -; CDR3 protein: CASSDLQRDLHF; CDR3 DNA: TGTGCCAGCAGTGACTTACAGAGGGATCTCCACTTT
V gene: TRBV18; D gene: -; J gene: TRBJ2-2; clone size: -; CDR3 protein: CASSPTAPTNTGELFF; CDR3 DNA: TGTGCCAGCTCACCAACAGCTCCTACGAACACCGGGGAGCTGTTTTTT
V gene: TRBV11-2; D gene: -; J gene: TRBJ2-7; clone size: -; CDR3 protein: CASSLDPGLQQYF; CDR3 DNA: TGTGCCAGCAGCTTAGACCCTGGACTGCAGCAGTACTTC
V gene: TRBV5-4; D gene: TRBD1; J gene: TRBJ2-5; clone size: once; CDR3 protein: CASSSSDREETQYF; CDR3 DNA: TGTGCCAGCAGCTCGTCCGACAGGGAAGAGACCCAGTACTTC
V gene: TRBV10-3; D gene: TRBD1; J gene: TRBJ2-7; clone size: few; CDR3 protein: CAISALQGADEQYF; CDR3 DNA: TGTGCCATCAGTGCCTTACAGGGGGCGGACGAGCAGTACTTC
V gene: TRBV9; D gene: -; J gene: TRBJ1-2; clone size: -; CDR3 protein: CASSVGQTYGYTF; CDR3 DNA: TGTGCCAGCAGCGTAGGACAGACCTATGGCTACACCTTC
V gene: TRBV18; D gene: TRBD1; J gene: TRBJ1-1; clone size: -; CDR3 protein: CASSPLGQVGTEAFF; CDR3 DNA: TGTGCCAGCTCACCGCTCGGACAGGTGGGGACTGAAGCTTTCTTT
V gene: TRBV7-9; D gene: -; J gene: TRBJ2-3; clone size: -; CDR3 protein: CASSFSVLSSTDTQYF; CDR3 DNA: TGTGCCAGCAGCTTCTCGGTCCTGAGCAGCACAGATACGCAGTATTTT
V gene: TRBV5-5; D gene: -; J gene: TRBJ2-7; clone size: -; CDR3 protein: CASSLGQLASYEQYF; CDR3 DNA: TGTGCCAGCAGCTTGGGACAGCTCGCAAGCTACGAGCAGTACTTC
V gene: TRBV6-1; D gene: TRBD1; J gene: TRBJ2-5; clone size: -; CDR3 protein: CAISRGPIETQYF; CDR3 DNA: TGTGCCATCTCCAGGGGGCCGATAGAGACCCAGTACTTC
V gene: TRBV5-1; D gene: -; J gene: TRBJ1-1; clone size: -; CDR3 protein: CASSLDGDTEAFF; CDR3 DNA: TGCGCCAGCAGCTTGGACGGTGACACTGAGGCTTTCTTT
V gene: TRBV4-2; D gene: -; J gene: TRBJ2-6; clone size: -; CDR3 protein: CASSQAGVGGANVLTF; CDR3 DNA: TGTGCCAGCAGCCAAGCGGGGGTAGGTGGGGCCAACGTCCTGACTTTC
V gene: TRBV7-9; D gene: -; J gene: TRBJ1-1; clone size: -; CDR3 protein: CASSLVEVDTEAFF; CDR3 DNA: TGTGCCAGCAGCTTAGTCGAGGTGGACACTGAAGCTTTCTTT
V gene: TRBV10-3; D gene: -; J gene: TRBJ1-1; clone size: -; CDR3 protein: CAITNRAEAFF; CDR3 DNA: TGTGCCATCACCAACAGGGCTGAAGCTTTCTTT
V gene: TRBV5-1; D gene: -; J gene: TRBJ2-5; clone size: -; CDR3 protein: CASSARIQETQYF; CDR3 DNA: TGCGCCAGCAGCGCCAGGATTCAAGAGACCCAGTACTTC
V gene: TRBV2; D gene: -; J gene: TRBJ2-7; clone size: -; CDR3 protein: CASSEWAGPQYF; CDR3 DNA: TGTGCCAGCAGTGAATGGGCGGGACCGCAGTACTTC
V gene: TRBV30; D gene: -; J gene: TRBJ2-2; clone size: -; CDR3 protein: CAWSPPNRAGELFF; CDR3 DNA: TGTGCCTGGAGTCCCCCAAACAGGGCCGGGGAGCTGTTTTTT
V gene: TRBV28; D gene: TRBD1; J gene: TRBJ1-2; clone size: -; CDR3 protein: CASSPSGTGGYTF; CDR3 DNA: TGTGCCAGCAGTCCCTCCGGGACAGGGGGCTACACCTTC
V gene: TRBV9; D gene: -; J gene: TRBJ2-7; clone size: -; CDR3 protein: CASSVVNRPPVFF; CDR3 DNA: TGTGCCAGCAGCGTAGTAAACAGGCCACCGGTTTTCTTC
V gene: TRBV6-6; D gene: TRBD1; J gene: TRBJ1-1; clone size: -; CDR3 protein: CASILQGGMNTEAFF; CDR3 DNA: TGTGCCAGCATCCTCCAGGGGGGCATGAACACTGAAGCTTTCTTT
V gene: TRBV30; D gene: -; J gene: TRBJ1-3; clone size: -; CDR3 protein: CACSLGGSGNTIYF; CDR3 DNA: TGTGCCTGCAGTCTGGGGGGCTCTGGAAACACCATATATTTT
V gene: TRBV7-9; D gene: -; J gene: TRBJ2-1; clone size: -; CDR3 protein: CASSLGNRGGNEQFF; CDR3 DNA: TGTGCCAGCAGCTTGGGTAACAGGGGGGGCAATGAGCAGTTCTTC
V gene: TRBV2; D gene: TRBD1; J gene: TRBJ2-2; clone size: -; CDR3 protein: CASSEGQGWGELFF; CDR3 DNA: TGTGCCAGCAGTGAAGGACAGGGGTGGGGGGAGCTGTTTTTT
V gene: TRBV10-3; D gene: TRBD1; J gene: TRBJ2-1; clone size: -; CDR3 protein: CAISLQGAHNEQFF; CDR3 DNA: TGTGCCATCAGCCTACAGGGGGCCCACAATGAGCAGTTCTTC
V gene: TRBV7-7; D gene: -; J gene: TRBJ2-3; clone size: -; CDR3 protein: CASSPSGTDTQYF; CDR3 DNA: TGTGCCAGCAGCCCCTCCGGCACAGATACGCAGTATTTT
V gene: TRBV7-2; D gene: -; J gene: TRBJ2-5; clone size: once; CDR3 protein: CASSPGGTRTRETQYF; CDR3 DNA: TGTGCCAGCAGCCCTGGGGGGACTCGCACCCGGGAGACCCAGTACTTC
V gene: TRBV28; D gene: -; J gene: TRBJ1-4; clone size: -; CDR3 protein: CASSFSGAAEKLFF; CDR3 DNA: TGTGCCAGCAGTTTTAGTGGGGCGGCTGAAAAACTGTTTTTT
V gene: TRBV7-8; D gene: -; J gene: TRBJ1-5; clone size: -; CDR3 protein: CASSMQGLGNQPQHF; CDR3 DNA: TGTGCCAGCTCCATGCAGGGGTTGGGGAATCAGCCCCAGCATTTT
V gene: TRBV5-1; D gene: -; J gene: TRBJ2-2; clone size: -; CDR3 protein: CASSLGQGATGELFF; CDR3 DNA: TGCGCCAGCAGCTTGGGGCAGGGTGCCACCGGGGAGCTGTTTTTT
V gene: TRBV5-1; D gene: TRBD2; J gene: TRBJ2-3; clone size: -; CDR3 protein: CASSLGASGTDTQYF; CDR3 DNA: TGCGCCAGCAGCTTGGGGGCTAGCGGGACAGATACGCAGTATTTT
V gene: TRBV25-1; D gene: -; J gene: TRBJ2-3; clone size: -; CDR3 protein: CASSSRGSTDTQYF; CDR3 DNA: TGTGCCAGCAGTTCGCGAGGTAGCACAGATACGCAGTATTTT
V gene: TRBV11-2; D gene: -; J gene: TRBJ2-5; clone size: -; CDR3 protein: CASSLLLGRQETQYF; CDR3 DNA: TGTGCCAGCAGCCTACTCCTGGGGCGCCAAGAGACCCAGTACTTC
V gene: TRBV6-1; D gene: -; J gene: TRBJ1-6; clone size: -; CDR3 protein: CASSELGGATLHF; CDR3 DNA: TGTGCCAGCAGTGAGTTGGGGGGAGCGACCCTCCACTTT
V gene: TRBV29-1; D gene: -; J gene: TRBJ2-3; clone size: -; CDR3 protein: CSAGRQIDTQYF; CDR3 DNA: TGCAGCGCTGGTAGACAGATAGATACGCAGTATTTT